This passage covers 27 T cell receptor beta chains from one sample sequenced in a study of T cell repertoires in cytomegalovirus infection. TCRdb reanalysed the reads using MiXCR and keeps one entry per CDR3 protein. This repertoire shows about 140,000 distinct CDR3 sequences, about 6.5% found once; its top ten account for about a sixth. Material for sequencing was PBMCs. The receptors were gathered from a human donor in good health (CMV status not recorded). Some clones in this sample may be carry-over from other donors' samples.

In its sample, this clonotype was seen many times. The genes are TRBV6-2 or TRBV6-3 and TRBJ1-1; D perhaps matches TRBD1 (6 bases). Trimming took off 6 bases at V and 5 bases at J, with 7 bases between the two ends. CDR1 MNHEY and CDR2 SVGEGT come from the germline V gene. This CDR3 has 11 amino acids. CDR3 amino acids: CASRQGTEAFF. CDR3 nucleotide sequence: TGTGCCAGCAGGCAGGGGACTGAAGCTTTCTTT.

This clonotype came up a few times. J is TRBJ1-2 and V is TRBV12-3 or TRBV12-4; unclear D gene. V lost 7 bases to trimming and J lost 1 base, with 10 bases between them. The CDR3 is 13 residues long. The CDR3 spells CASTAFRNYGYTF. The CDR3 DNA reads as TGTGCCAGCACAGCGTTTCGTAACTATGGCTACACCTTC.

The rearrangement joins TRBV13 to TRBJ1-2, with no clear D. The CDR3 contains 10 residues. V was cut by 6 bases and J by 10 bases, with 9 bases left in between. The germline V gene encodes CDR1 PRHDT and CDR2 FYEKMQ (reference sequence). In DNA, the CDR3 is TGTGCCAGCAGTGGACGCTACTACACCTTC. Translation gives CASSGRYYTF.

This clonotype was counted ten times or more. V usage is TRBV12-5 and J usage is TRBJ2-1; 10 bases align to TRBD1. Germline loops: CDR1 LGHNT, CDR2 FRNRAP. The trim removed 8 bases at V and 3 bases at J, leaving 7 bases unmatched. The CDR3 runs 15 residues. This chain's CDR3 is CASRRQGAVYNEQFF. The DNA of the CDR3 is TGTGCTAGTCGGCGACAGGGGGCTGTCTACAATGAGCAGTTCTTC.

This clonotype appeared many times. The chain combines TRBV5-1 with TRBJ2-1, with D possibly TRBD1 on 5 matching bases. In germline, CDR1 is SGHRS, CDR2 YFSETQ. V was pared by 0 bases and J by 9 bases, with 10 bases between. The CDR3 runs 13 residues. The CDR3 loop is CASSLAWGREQFF. For the CDR3, the DNA is TGCGCCAGCAGCTTGGCCTGGGGCCGTGAGCAGTTCTTC. Supplemented by reference TRBV5-1 and TRBJ2-1, the full variable domain reads KAGVTQTPRYLIKTRGQQVTLSCSPISGHRSVSWYQQTPGQGLQFLFEYFSETQRNKGNFPGRFSGRQFSNSRSEMNVSTLELGDSALYLCASSLAWGREQFFGPGTRLTVL.

This clonotype was seen at least ten times. The chain links TRBV5-1 to TRBJ1-1, with unresolved D. Deletions cut 0 bases from V and 6 bases from J, with 15 bases between. Germline V lookup: CDR1 SGHRS, CDR2 YFSETQ. CDR3 length: 15 residues. CDR3 coding DNA: TGCGCCAGCAGCTTGGAGGTTGGTGATGTAGCTGAAGCTTTCTTT. Protein sequence: CASSLEVGDVAEAFF.

This clonotype was observed a few times. The J gene is TRBJ1-5, the V gene TRBV9; D may be TRBD1 (6 bases). From germline, CDR1 is SGDLS and CDR2 YYNGEE. The V gene lost 4 bases and the J gene lost 6 bases, with 14 bases spanning the gap. CDR3 length: 14 residues. The CDR3 region is CASSSQGTSQPQHF. In DNA, the CDR3 is TGTGCCAGCAGCTCACAGGGTACCAGTCAGCCCCAGCATTTT.

V and J are TRBV29-1 and TRBJ2-3; the D is unclear. V was pared by 1 base and J by 6 bases, with 11 bases between. The germline CDR1 and CDR2 sequences are SQVTM and ANQGSEA. This CDR3 has 13 amino acids. The CDR3 sequence: CSVEGPRRDTQYF. The CDR3 coding sequence is TGCAGCGTTGAAGGGCCGCGACGGGATACGCAGTATTTT.

This clonotype appeared many times. V and J are TRBV7-8 and TRBJ2-3, with 9 bases fitting TRBD1. The CDR3 spans 18 residues. Trimming removed 5 bases from V and 1 base from J; junction bases left unmatched: 13. Germline V gene data show CDR1 as SGHVS and CDR2 as FQNEAQ. This chain's CDR3 is CASSIRLLGTGRTDTQYF. The DNA of the CDR3 is TGTGCCAGCAGCATTCGTCTGCTGGGGACAGGGCGCACAGATACGCAGTATTTT.

This clonotype was detected ten times or more. The V call is TRBV20-1, the J call TRBJ1-5; no clear D gene. V was cut by 4 bases and J by 3 bases, with 16 bases left in between. The germline V gene encodes CDR1 DFQATT and CDR2 SNEGSKA (reference sequence). The CDR3 covers 15 residues. The CDR3 spells CSAIPQESNNQPQHF. In DNA form, the CDR3 reads TGCAGTGCTATCCCCCAGGAGTCTAACAATCAGCCCCAGCATTTT.

V gene TRBV7-6 combines with J gene TRBJ2-1; D remains ambiguous. From germline, CDR1 is SGHVS and CDR2 FNYEAQ. The V end lost 5 bases, the J end lost 5 bases, and 13 bases lay between the germline ends. The CDR3 is 14 residues long. Written as DNA, the CDR3 is TGTGCCAGCAGCCCCTCTCTCTGGGACAATGAGCAGTTCTTC. It translates to CASSPSLWDNEQFF.

This chain links TRBV14 with TRBJ1-1, with unresolved D. CDR1 is SGHDN, CDR2 FVKESK, per germline. This CDR3 contains 12 residues. V lost 0 bases and J lost 10, with 9 bases in between. The CDR3 nucleotides are TGTGCCAGCAGCCAAGATATCCGCTTAGCTTTCTTT. Translation gives CASSQDIRLAFF.

This clonotype was seen at least ten times. The V and J genes are TRBV28 and TRBJ2-1, with 7 bases fitting TRBD1. Looked up from germline, CDR1 is MDHEN and CDR2 is SYDVKM. The V gene end was trimmed by 5 bases and the J gene end by 7 bases; junction bases not matched to a gene: 8. The CDR3 loop spans 14 amino acids. The CDR3 reads CASSPIDRVNEQFF. The CDR3 DNA reads TGTGCCAGCAGTCCAATCGACAGGGTGAATGAGCAGTTCTTC.

This chain uses TRBV7-9 with TRBJ1-3, with D unclear. V gave up 6 bases and J gave up 3 bases, with 24 bases separating them. Germline lookup yields CDR1 SEHNR and CDR2 FQNEAQ (reference sequence). The CDR3 covers 18 residues. The CDR3 bases are TGTGCCAGCAGAAGTGTCGGATCACCCTCTGTGCTTGGAAACACCATATATTTT. As protein: CASRSVGSPSVLGNTIYF.

The chain employs TRBV7-9 and TRBJ1-2; 7 nucleotides align to TRBD1. The CDR3 sequence is 16 residues long. Germline trimming cut 5 bases from V and 10 bases from J; bases unmatched to any gene: 19. Per germline, CDR1 SEHNR and CDR2 FQNEAQ (reference sequence). The CDR3 loop is CASSPREVGTATDYTF. The CDR3, as DNA: TGTGCCAGCAGCCCCCGAGAAGTAGGGACAGCAACAGACTACACCTTC.

In its sample, this clonotype was seen many times. The chain recombines TRBV7-2 with TRBJ1-2; 9 nucleotides line up with TRBD1. V shed 5 bases, J shed 4 bases, and the junction held 8 bases outside the gene matches. CDR1 and CDR2 (germline): SGHTA, FQGNSA. The CDR3 extends over 15 amino acids. For the CDR3, the DNA is TGTGCCAGCAGCCCAACGACAGGGGGTCTCTATGGCTACACCTTC. Residues: CASSPTTGGLYGYTF.

This clonotype was counted only a few times. V usage is TRBV19 and J usage is TRBJ1-4; perhaps TRBD1 as D (6 bases). Germline loops: CDR1 LNHDA, CDR2 SQIVND (reference sequence). V was pared by 4 bases and J by 4 bases, with 10 bases between. The CDR3 sequence is 14 residues long. This chain's CDR3 is CASSTGEVNEKLFF. The CDR3 region has the DNA TGTGCCAGTAGTACAGGGGAGGTTAATGAAAAACTGTTTTTT.

This clonotype was seen repeatedly, ten times or more. The chain uses TRBV4-3 and TRBJ2-7; D might be TRBD1 or TRBD2, each matching 5 bases. The CDR3 is made up of 18 amino acids. CDR1 and CDR2 (germline): LGHNA, YSLEER. Trimming stripped 0 bases from V and 1 base from J, with 19 bases between. This CDR3 is CASSQERVVGVRSYEQYF. CDR3 nucleotides: TGCGCCAGCAGCCAAGAACGGGTAGTGGGGGTCCGATCCTACGAGCAGTACTTC.

This clonotype came up many times. The chain recombines TRBV7-9 with TRBJ1-2, with 7 bases matching TRBD1. The trim removed 0 bases at V and 8 bases at J, leaving 6 bases unmatched. CDR3 size: 14 residues. Per the germline V gene, CDR1 is SEHNR and CDR2 is FQNEAQ (reference sequence). The CDR3 region is CASSLAGTALGYTF. The DNA of the CDR3 is TGTGCCAGCAGCTTAGCAGGGACAGCCCTCGGCTACACCTTC.

This clonotype was counted at least ten times. The J gene is TRBJ1-5, the V gene TRBV6-2 or TRBV6-3; D is unresolved. Trimming removed 5 bases from V and 3 bases from J, with 11 bases in between. Per germline, CDR1 MNHEY and CDR2 SVGEGT. CDR3 length equals 14 residues. The CDR3, as DNA: TGTGCCAGCAGTCACGACGGGATCAATCAGCCCCAGCATTTT. As protein: CASSHDGINQPQHF.

The CDR3 DNA reads as TGTGCCAGCAGCCAAGACCTGTCACCTTCACCCCTCCACTTT. This translates into CASSQDLSPSPLHF. The rearrangement links TRBV4-2 to TRBJ1-6; D is undetermined. CDR1 is LGHNA, CDR2 YNFKEQ, per germline. This CDR3 contains 14 residues. V lost 0 bases, J lost 9 bases, and 9 bases lay in between.

The V call is TRBV19, the J call TRBJ2-6; D assignment may be TRBD1 or TRBD2 (5 bases each). CDR1 is LNHDA and CDR2 is SQIVND in the germline V gene (reference sequence). Trimming shortened V by 4 bases and J by 0 bases, and 16 bases separated the two germline ends. CDR3 length: 18 residues. Here the CDR3 DNA reads TGTGCCAGTAGTACATTACCTCCAGGGACCTCTGGGGCCAACGTCCTGACTTTC. As protein: CASSTLPPGTSGANVLTF.

This clonotype was counted at least ten times. The chain has TRBV29-1 and TRBJ1-1; the D is unclear. Between the trimmed V and J ends, which lost 3 bases and 0 bases, there was a span of 8 bases. The CDR3 consists of 13 residues. Germline CDR1 is SQVTM and CDR2 is ANQGSEA. CDR3: CSVDSGMNTEAFF. The DNA of the CDR3 is TGCAGCGTTGATTCGGGAATGAACACTGAAGCTTTCTTT.

This clonotype was seen more than once but under ten times. The chain employs TRBV9 and TRBJ2-7; 8 positions agree with TRBD2. Losses at the gene ends were 4 bases for V and 2 bases for J; bases not matched to a gene: 8. The CDR3 is 15 amino acids. CDR1 and CDR2 from the germline V gene are SGDLS and YYNGEE. CDR3 nucleotides: TGTGCCAGCAGCCCTATGATCGGGGGGGCCTACGAGCAGTACTTC. As protein: CASSPMIGGAYEQYF.

This chain joins TRBV20-1 and TRBJ2-5; 10 bases are a match to TRBD1. There are 15 residues in the CDR3. The junction had 6 bases not matched to a gene; V was cut back by 2 bases and J by 3 bases. Germline CDR1 is DFQATT and CDR2 is SNEGSKA (reference sequence). The CDR3 loop is CSARQPTGGKETQYF. DNA for the CDR3: TGCAGTGCTAGACAGCCGACAGGGGGCAAAGAGACCCAGTACTTC.

At least ten counts were recorded for this clonotype. The V and J genes are TRBV28 and TRBJ2-3; 8 nucleotides line up with TRBD1. CDR3 length equals 14 residues. Germline values: CDR1 MDHEN, CDR2 SYDVKM. The V gene end was trimmed by 6 bases and the J gene end by 3 bases; junction bases not matched to a gene: 5. CDR3 in DNA: TGTGCCAGCAGGGACAGGGTAGGGACAGATACGCAGTATTTT. Its protein is CASRDRVGTDTQYF.

This clonotype turned up a few times. This chain connects TRBV12-3 or TRBV12-4 to TRBJ1-1, with D unresolved. The CDR3 runs to 13 residues. V lost 7 bases to trimming and J lost 1 base, with 10 bases between them. The CDR3 bases are TGTGCCAGCAAACACGAAACGAACACTGAAGCTTTCTTT. This translates into CASKHETNTEAFF.